These T cell receptor beta chains were read from a single sample in a study of tumor-infiltrating lymphocytes in primary liver carcinoma. TCRdb passed the multiplex PCR reads through MiXCR, listing each CDR3 protein once. Of 250,000 to 350,000 distinct CDR3 sequences in the sample, approximately 58% were seen once. Sequenced input: peripheral blood. Receptors originate from a woman in her 30s with primary liver carcinoma and hepatitis B virus infection. Both conserved end residues are part of each CDR3. D genes are given only for firm matches. Not every row has a clone size; where given, it reads once, few, many or a size class.

D gene,J gene,clone size,V gene,CDR3 protein,CDR3 DNA
.,TRBJ1-1,few,TRBV6-2/TRBV6-3,CASSRTEKTEAFF,TGTGCCAGCAGTCGCACAGAAAAAACTGAAGCTTTCTTT
TRBD1,TRBJ1-2,few,TRBV6-5,CASSIGTGGWGYTF,TGTGCCAGCAGCATTGGGACAGGGGGATGGGGCTACACCTTC
TRBD1,TRBJ2-7,.,TRBV28,CASSSLRGKQSYEQYF,TGTGCCAGCAGTTCTCTCAGGGGGAAACAATCCTACGAGCAGTACTTC
.,TRBJ2-7,.,TRBV11-2,CASSQAGGVDEQNF,TGTGCCAGCAGCCAAGCAGGAGGGGTCGACGAGCAGAACTTC
.,TRBJ2-2,.,TRBV6-1,CASRDRGVSNTGELFF,TGTGCCAGCCGGGATAGAGGGGTTTCGAACACCGGGGAGCTGTTTTTT
.,TRBJ1-5,.,TRBV29-1,CSVPSTGYTDMQHF,TGCAGCGTTCCTTCGACAGGATACACAGATATGCAGCATTTT
.,TRBJ2-2,many,TRBV12-3/TRBV12-4,CASRGRRGTGELFF,TGTGCCAGCAGGGGTAGAAGAGGAACCGGGGAGCTGTTTTTT
.,TRBJ2-7,.,TRBV28,CASSSGQSYEQYF,TGTGCCAGCAGTTCCGGCCAGTCCTACGAGCAGTACTTC
.,TRBJ1-2,.,TRBV29-1,CSTGHGVDGYTF,TGCAGCACTGGACACGGGGTTGATGGCTACACCTTC
.,TRBJ2-5,.,TRBV12-3/TRBV12-4,CASSLVGGFVGTQYF,TGTGCCAGCAGTTTAGTTGGGGGTTTCGTGGGGACCCAGTACTTC
TRBD2,TRBJ2-2,few,TRBV4-1,CASSQGASGRADTGELFF,TGCGCCAGCAGTCAGGGGGCTAGCGGGAGGGCCGACACCGGGGAGCTGTTTTTT
TRBD1,TRBJ2-7,.,TRBV5-1,CASSPFGQGSSYEQYF,TGCGCCAGCAGCCCTTTCGGACAGGGAAGCTCCTACGAGCAGTACTTC
TRBD2,TRBJ2-1,many,TRBV4-2,CASSRALAGGFSSYNEQFF,TGTGCCAGCAGCCGCGCACTAGCGGGAGGATTCAGCTCCTACAATGAGCAGTTCTTC
TRBD1,TRBJ1-1,many,TRBV11-1,CASSPRQGALDTEAFF,TGTGCCAGCAGCCCGCGACAGGGGGCGTTAGACACTGAAGCTTTCTTT
.,TRBJ2-5,few,TRBV14,CASSQDWAGVFATQYF,TGTGCCAGCAGCCAAGATTGGGCAGGGGTATTTGCGACCCAGTACTTC
.,TRBJ2-3,few,TRBV6-2/TRBV6-3,CASRGSRSTDTQYF,TGTGCCAGCAGGGGGTCCCGTAGCACAGATACGCAGTATTTT
.,TRBJ2-7,few,TRBV7-8,CASSSSGPLYEQYF,TGTGCCAGCAGCTCGAGCGGACCTCTCTACGAGCAGTACTTC
.,TRBJ2-5,few,TRBV5-5,CASSLEDTAGFPRGTQYF,TGTGCCAGCAGCTTGGAGGACACAGCCGGGTTCCCAAGAGGGACCCAGTACTTC
TRBD1,TRBJ2-7,.,TRBV14,CASSQGQGYGQYF,TGTGCCAGCAGCCAAGGACAGGGCTACGGGCAGTACTTC
.,TRBJ1-1,few,TRBV12-3/TRBV12-4,CASSKQGTEAFF,TGTGCCAGCAGTAAGCAGGGTACTGAAGCTTTCTTT
.,TRBJ2-1,.,TRBV11-3,CASSPSDYNEQFF,TGTGCCAGCAGCCCGTCTGACTACAATGAGCAGTTCTTC
.,TRBJ2-5,.,TRBV11-2,CVSSLYGRETQYF,TGTGTCAGCAGCTTATATGGACGGGAGACCCAGTACTTC
.,TRBJ1-5,few,TRBV4-1,CASSPRQRGVEQPQHF,TGCGCCAGCAGCCCACGCCAGCGGGGGGTTGAGCAGCCCCAGCATTTT
.,TRBJ2-3,.,TRBV10-3,CAISERGANQPQYF,TGTGCCATCAGTGAGCGGGGGGCGAATCAGCCCCAGTATTTT
.,TRBJ2-1,once,TRBV13,CASSLEEANNEQFF,TGTGCCAGCAGCTTAGAAGAAGCTAACAATGAGCAGTTCTTC
.,TRBJ1-2,.,TRBV28,CASSLGGQKYGYTF,TGTGCCAGCAGTTTAGGAGGACAAAAATATGGCTACACCTTC
.,TRBJ2-7,.,TRBV5-6,CASSFGTGAREQYF,TGTGCCAGCAGCTTCGGGACGGGGGCTAGAGAGCAGTACTTC
TRBD1,TRBJ1-5,.,TRBV10-3,CAISAEQGMSQPQHF,TGTGCCATCAGTGCGGAACAGGGGATGAGTCAGCCCCAGCATTTT
.,TRBJ2-3,.,TRBV6-1,CASNYRDRTDTQYF,TGTGCCAGCAATTACAGGGACCGCACAGATACGCAGTATTTT
.,TRBJ1-1,once,TRBV12-5,CASERQGVRTETFF,TGTGCTAGTGAAAGGCAGGGTGTGCGCACTGAAACTTTCTTT
.,TRBJ2-7,.,TRBV4-3,CASSLEGQGRDEQYF,TGTGCCAGCAGCCTAGAGGGGCAGGGAAGGGACGAGCAGTACTTC
.,TRBJ2-7,.,TRBV28,CASAVLGEQYF,TGTGCCAGCGCCGTCTTGGGCGAGCAGTACTTC
.,TRBJ2-2,.,TRBV12-3/TRBV12-4,CASSFGWGQNTGELFF,TGTGCCAGCAGTTTCGGGTGGGGCCAGAACACCGGGGAGCTGTTTTTT
.,TRBJ2-7,.,TRBV6-2/TRBV6-3,CANSYGATYEQYF,TGTGCCAACAGTTACGGGGCGACCTACGAGCAGTACTTC
.,TRBJ2-3,few,TRBV10-2,CASRPGTTGTDTQYF,TGCGCCAGCAGGCCCGGGACCACGGGCACAGATACGCAGTATTTT
.,TRBJ1-4,once,TRBV29-1,CSVGDRRQNEKLFF,TGCAGTGTTGGAGATCGGCGACAGAATGAAAAACTGTTTTTT
TRBD2,TRBJ2-1,.,TRBV6-1,CASSAGRASGSRDEQFF,TGTGCCAGCAGTGCCGGCCGGGCTAGCGGTAGTAGGGATGAGCAGTTCTTC
.,TRBJ2-7,many,TRBV29-1,CSVWTPYEQYF,TGCAGCGTTTGGACCCCCTACGAGCAGTACTTC
.,TRBJ1-4,few,TRBV4-3,CASSHSGTRLFF,TGCGCCAGCAGCCATTCCGGGACCAGACTGTTTTTT
TRBD1,TRBJ1-6,.,TRBV7-9,CASSLARDSLYNSPLHF,TGTGCCAGCAGCTTAGCACGGGACAGCCTCTATAATTCACCCCTCCACTTT
.,TRBJ2-7,.,TRBV14,CASSLEGFTYEQYF,TGTGCCAGCAGCCTTGAAGGGTTCACCTACGAGCAGTACTTC
.,TRBJ2-7,.,TRBV6-2/TRBV6-3,CVSSTTYELYF,TGTGTCAGCAGCACCACCTACGAGCTGTACTTC
.,TRBJ1-1,.,TRBV10-3,CAISVTGLGNTEAFF,TGTGCCATCAGTGTCACAGGCTTGGGGAACACTGAAGCTTTCTTT
.,TRBJ2-1,.,TRBV12-3/TRBV12-4,CATEPTEGDNEQLF,TGTGCCACCGAACCTACCGAAGGGGACAATGAGCAGCTCTTC
.,TRBJ2-7,.,TRBV4-1,CASSQVGVRGHEQYF,TGCGCCAGCAGCCAGGTAGGGGTCAGGGGCCACGAGCAGTACTTT
TRBD2,TRBJ2-7,.,TRBV4-2,CASSQVLAEGRYEQYF,TGTGCCAGCAGCCAAGTGCTAGCGGAGGGTAGGTACGAGCAGTACTTC
.,TRBJ1-1,once,TRBV29-1,CSAGDSKAFF,TGCAGTGCCGGAGACAGTAAAGCTTTCTTT
TRBD2,TRBJ2-3,.,TRBV11-2,CASIITSGSTDTQYF,TGTGCCAGCATCATTACTAGCGGAAGCACAGATACCCAGTATTTT
.,TRBJ2-1,.,TRBV4-1,CASSRDHYNEQFF,TGCGCCAGCAGCCGAGATCACTACAATGAGCAGTTCTTC
.,TRBJ1-6,.,TRBV12-5,CASAPRDHSPLHF,TGTGCTAGTGCTCCGCGCGACCATTCGCCCCTCCACTTT
TRBD1,TRBJ1-5,few,TRBV7-8,CASSRRTGNHQPQHF,TGTGCCAGCAGCCGAAGGACAGGGAATCATCAGCCCCAGCATTTT
TRBD1,TRBJ2-1,.,TRBV6-2/TRBV6-3,CASSYSRRDRDFNEQFF,TGTGCCAGCAGTTACTCTCGGCGGGACAGGGATTTCAATGAGCAGTTCTTC
TRBD1,TRBJ2-7,.,TRBV5-4,CASSWTGNEQYF,TGTGCCAGCAGCTGGACAGGGAACGAGCAGTACTTC
TRBD2,TRBJ2-1,many,TRBV4-2,CASGEGTSGKGDEQFF,TGTGCCAGCGGGGAAGGGACTAGCGGGAAAGGGGATGAGCAGTTCTTC
TRBD2,TRBJ2-3,few,TRBV4-3,CASSQEPKFGTMDKPSTDTQYF,TGCGCCAGCAGCCAAGAACCCAAATTCGGGACTATGGATAAACCCAGCACAGATACGCAGTATTTT